This T cell receptor (beta chain) was found in a study of CD8+CD57+ T cells in acquired aplastic anemia (dated by TCRdb to the late 2010s). For the study in its entirety: Extracted DNA from sorted CD4+ and CD8+ cells averaged approximately 3 ug, ranging from roughly 0.17 to 30 ug. A CD8+CD57+ expansion meant a frequency higher than the mean frequency seen in healthy subjects. General conclusions and limits of the study: Patients and healthy controls showed no significant difference in CD8+ Simpson's diversity (P=0.060). Although 25 to 30 CD8+ CDR3 sequences were shared by patients and controls, these sequences appeared highly expressed in patients and within the immunodominant clones of patients.

TCR beta VDJ combination and CDR3 sequence profiling used genomic DNA as the template. TCR repertoire sequencing was run on an Illumina HiSeq 2000. On the study's bioinformatics: TRBV/TRBJ rearrangement plots, CDR3 size and DJ length profiles, and Simpson's diversity index were used to assess repertoires. The immunodominant clone was defined as the most abundant DNA sequence in deep sequencing data. CDR3 amino acid sequences were checked for sharing across subjects and were also compared against the VDJdb database and published repertoires. Starting from the raw public reads, TCRdb applied fastp trimming at Q25, assembled clones with MiXCR and retained in-frame beta chains. Each CDR3 protein gets just one entry, which takes the most common genes and DNA from the rows behind it. It is TCRdb's table, rather than the study itself, that gives the V and J calls and clone size. Recorded for this sample are roughly 150,000 distinct CDR3 sequences; less than 60% of them occurred a single time. The ten biggest clones cover 2.5% to 3.5% of the sample.

Reading the germline V gene (reference sequence) gives CDR1 SGHNT and CDR2 YYREEE. The CDR3 numbers 14 residues from cysteine through phenylalanine. Only the CDR3 region is kept as DNA, spanning 42 bases read in frame from base 1. V is pared back by 7 bases and J by 5 bases, with 18 bases lying between the germline termini. Expansion of CD8+CD57+ cells had been shown by flow cytometry in the patients chosen for sequencing. All patients had severe acquired aplastic anemia diagnosed by International Study of Aplastic Anemia and Agranulocytosis and Camitta criteria. No patient had received any therapy when blood was sampled. The study deep-sequenced TCR repertoires of sorted CD4+ and CD8+ blood T cells from severe aplastic anemia patients and healthy subjects. Patients were enrolled under clinicaltrials.gov protocols 00001620, 01623167, 00001397, 00071045, 00081523 and 00961064 in the USA. Ficoll-Paque density gradient centrifugation was used to isolate peripheral blood mononuclear cells. Before DNA extraction, CD4+ and CD8+ T cells were sorted by FACS or by magnetic beads.

In this sample, this clonotype turned up a few times. Its recognized antigen is unknown. Per-base quality was not reported, and no clone a single base away is much larger than it. The sample taken for sequencing was sorted CD4+, CD8+, or CD8+CD57+ T cells (not recorded which) from PBMCs. The rearrangement joined TRBV5-4 to TRBJ2-5; the D element could tentatively be TRBD1 or TRBD2, as 6 bases agree for each. This clonotype was sampled from a human donor with aplastic anemia. The CDR3 protein is CASGGGRGMETQYF. The sequenced DNA is TGTGCCAGCGGAGGGGGGCGCGGGATGGAGACCCAGTACTTC.